This T cell receptor beta chain was obtained from a study of blood T cell repertoires in COVID-19. In the source study's methods: Estimation of nucleated cell counts relied on the amplification of reference gene primers. The protocol was immunoSEQ multiplex PCR, while the TCRdb copy is restricted to in-frame clones and leaves out a portion. Clone size and V and J calls were adopted from that table, with D and trimming inferred from the DNA. The sample lists roughly 330,000 clones; around 87% were seen once. Participants were aged about 18 to 89 years from around 24 US areas. In assigning cohorts, the study relied on participant-reported clinical history. Per the germline V gene, CDR1 is SGDLS and CDR2 is YYNGEE. The V end lost 2 bases, the J end lost 0 bases, and 3 bases lay between the germline ends. The CDR3 contains 14 residues.

The sequence came from a woman in her 30s who had recovered from COVID-19. The V and J genes are TRBV9 and TRBJ2-6; D unclear. Sequencing was done on a sample of PBMCs or T cells enriched from blood (not recorded which). The CDR3 is CASSVNSGANVLTF. DNA for the CDR3: TGTGCCAGCAGCGTCAACTCTGGGGCCAACGTCCTGACTTTC.